A single sample is the source of the 32 T cell receptor beta chains below, sequenced in a study of control samples from healthy donors and cancer patients. Sequencing was performed with immunoSEQ multiplex PCR; in TCRdb, only in-frame clones are kept and a portion is missing. The table includes 130,000 to 150,000 clones, around 85% detected once. The specimen sequenced was blood. The receptors originated from a woman in her thirties in good health.

The chain joins TRBV14 to TRBJ2-2; 10 bases are shared with TRBD1. The V gene's germline CDR1 is SGHDN and CDR2 FVKESK. Trimming removed 4 bases from V and 6 bases from J; junction bases left unmatched: 8. The CDR3 runs 16 residues. CDR3 DNA: TGTGCCAGCAGCCTCTGGACAGGGGGGATCGCCGGGGAGCTGTTTTTT. It translates to CASSLWTGGIAGELFF.

This clone has more than one count but fewer than ten. The DNA of the CDR3 is TGTGCCAGTAGTTCCCGTGAGAGGGACGAGCAGTACTTC. Amino acid sequence: CASSSRERDEQYF. This sequence joins TRBV19 and TRBJ2-7; D is perhaps TRBD2 (5 bases). Trimming took off 5 bases at V and 5 bases at J, with 13 bases between the two ends. The germline gives CDR1 LNHDA, CDR2 SQIVND (reference sequence). The CDR3 consists of 13 residues.

This chain links TRBV29-1 with TRBJ1-5; 8 bases agree with TRBD1. This CDR3 contains 13 residues. CDR1 and CDR2 (germline): SQVTM, ANQGSEA. The V segment lost 4 bases and the J segment 9 bases; nucleotides outside the gene matches: 8. CDR3 residues: CSVAGDRSMPQHF. The CDR3 DNA sequence: TGCAGCGTTGCTGGGGACAGGTCAATGCCCCAGCATTTT.

This clone was seen more than once but under ten times. Other DNA sequences within the sample encode an identical CDR3. This chain links TRBV5-6 with TRBJ1-2; D is undetermined. Germline lookup yields CDR1 SGHDT and CDR2 YYEEEE. Trimming removed 0 bases at V and 5 bases at J, with 5 bases between. This CDR3 has 12 residues. The CDR3 spells CASSLETYGYTF. CDR3 DNA sequence: TGTGCCAGCAGCTTGGAGACGTATGGCTACACCTTC.

The rearrangement links TRBV6-5 to TRBJ2-3; tentatively, D is TRBD1 (6 bases). CDR3 length: 16 amino acids. Per the germline V gene, CDR1 is MNHEY and CDR2 is SVGAGI. V was pared by 0 bases and J by 4 bases, with 14 bases between. For the CDR3, the DNA is TGTGCCAGCAGTTACTCGGGACACCTTCAGGCAGATACGCAGTATTTT. Protein product: CASSYSGHLQADTQYF.

The V gene is TRBV20-1, the J gene TRBJ2-7; 10 positions agree with TRBD2. The germline V gene has CDR1 DFQATT and CDR2 SNEGSKA (reference sequence). The CDR3 is 14 amino acids. V dropped 3 bases and J dropped 5; count of bases not matched to a gene: 7. The DNA of the CDR3 is TGCAGTGCTAGTTCCAGCGGGAGGGTAGACGAGCAGTACTTC. It yields the protein CSASSSGRVDEQYF.

CDR3 residues: CASSTGPPGANVLTF. CDR3 coding DNA: TGTGCCAGCAGTACGGGGCCACCTGGGGCCAACGTCCTGACTTTC. The chain joins TRBV6-5 to TRBJ2-6; D is perhaps TRBD1 or TRBD2 (5 bases each). CDR3 size: 15 residues. The V gene lost 5 bases and the J gene lost 2 bases, with 10 bases spanning the gap. CDR1 MNHEY and CDR2 SVGAGI come from the germline V gene.

Turning to this clone: One end of the junction does not line up with germline, which may come from a read error. The genes are TRBV10-2 and TRBJ2-1; no clear D. CDR1 is WSHSY and CDR2 is SAAADI in the germline V gene. The CDR3 has 13 residues. CDR3: CASSENSDNEQFF. CDR3 DNA: TGCGCCAGCAGTGAAAACTCCGACAATGAGCAGTTCTTC.

The rearrangement joins TRBV5-6 to TRBJ1-2, with 7 bases identical to TRBD1. The germline V gene encodes CDR1 SGHDT and CDR2 YYEEEE. Trimming took 3 bases from V and 7 from J; bases not matched to a gene: 6. This CDR3 spans 13 amino acids. CDR3 coding DNA: TGTGCCAGCAGCTCTGGAGGGGGCGGTGGCTACACCTTC. The encoded protein is CASSSGGGGGYTF. Combining the CDR3 with reference TRBV5-6 and TRBJ1-2 gives the whole variable domain DAGVTQSPTHLIKTRGQQVTLRCSPKSGHDTVSWYQQALGQGPQFIFQYYEEEERQRGNFPDRFSGHQFPNYSSELNVNALLLGDSALYLCASSSGGGGGYTFGSGTRLTVV.

The chain employs TRBV7-9 and TRBJ2-1; D gene unclear. V was clipped by 3 bases and J by 2 bases, with 11 bases between them. CDR3 length equals 15 residues. Germline V gene sequence: CDR1 SEHNR, CDR2 FQNEAQ (reference sequence). The CDR3, as DNA: TGTGCCAGCAGCTTCCAGACTGGGGCCTACAATGAGCAGTTCTTC. Translating gives CASSFQTGAYNEQFF.

The rearrangement links TRBV11-2 to TRBJ2-6; 8 nucleotides align to TRBD1. The CDR3 is 19 amino acids. V shed 0 bases, J shed 0 bases, and the junction held 7 bases outside the gene matches. Germline V gives CDR1 SGHAT, CDR2 FQNNGV. The CDR3 spells CASSLDPRGLRSGANVLTF. CDR3 sequence (DNA): TGTGCCAGCAGCTTAGATCCCAGGGGGCTCCGCTCTGGGGCCAACGTCCTGACTTTC.

The chain joins TRBV20-1 to TRBJ2-7; TRBD2 matches 10 bases. Germline values: CDR1 DFQATT, CDR2 SNEGSKA (reference sequence). The junction had 10 bases not matched to a gene; V was cut back by 3 bases and J by 2 bases. This CDR3 comprises 16 residues. DNA of the CDR3: TGCAGTGCTAGTCGACCTAGCGGGAGTAGAGCCTACGAGCAGTACTTC. Translation gives CSASRPSGSRAYEQYF.

The V and J genes are TRBV6-5 and TRBJ1-1; a possible D gene is TRBD1 (5 bases). V gave up 6 bases and J gave up 4 bases, with 15 bases separating them. From germline, CDR1 is MNHEY and CDR2 SVGAGI. The CDR3 has 14 residues. The CDR3 loop is CASSPPGRGTEAFF. The CDR3 DNA reads TGTGCCAGCAGCCCCCCGGGGAGGGGCACTGAAGCTTTCTTT.

V gene TRBV28 combines with J gene TRBJ1-5; 8 bases agree with TRBD1. After removal of 7 bases from V and 2 bases from J, the junction contained 4 bases not matched to a gene. The CDR3 is 14 residues long. Looked up from germline, CDR1 is MDHEN and CDR2 is SYDVKM. CDR3 amino acids: CASKKGQGNQPQHF. The CDR3 coding sequence is TGTGCCAGCAAAAAGGGACAGGGCAATCAGCCCCAGCATTTT.

The chain couples TRBV19 to TRBJ2-5; unclear D gene. Deletions cut 5 bases from V and 8 bases from J, with 9 bases between. The CDR3 sequence is 11 residues long. From germline, CDR1 is LNHDA and CDR2 SQIVND (reference sequence). This CDR3 is CASSVGITQYF. The DNA of the CDR3 is TGTGCCAGTAGTGTGGGGATCACCCAGTACTTC.

J is TRBJ2-7 and V is TRBV5-4, with 8 bases fitting TRBD2. Germline CDR1 SGHNT, CDR2 YYREEE (reference sequence). This CDR3 contains 14 residues. V was pared by 4 bases and J by 6 bases, with 9 bases of the junction left unmatched. This CDR3 is CASSTPGRGREQYF. The CDR3 DNA is TGTGCCAGCAGCACCCCCGGGAGGGGTCGCGAGCAGTACTTC.

This clone was found once. The chain is built from TRBV4-2 and TRBJ1-3; the D is unclear. Deletions cut 1 base from V and 4 bases from J, with 5 bases between. The CDR3 spans 13 residues. Germline V lookup: CDR1 LGHNA, CDR2 YNFKEQ. This CDR3 reads CASSQVYGNTIYF. CDR3 nucleotide sequence: TGTGCCAGCAGCCAAGTCTACGGAAACACCATATATTTT.

The V call is TRBV9, the J call TRBJ2-3; D remains unclear. The V and J ends lost 3 bases and 1 base respectively, with 3 bases between them. This CDR3 has 12 amino acids. Germline values: CDR1 SGDLS, CDR2 YYNGEE. The CDR3: CASSDGTDTQYF. For the CDR3, the DNA is TGTGCCAGCAGCGATGGCACAGATACGCAGTATTTT.

The chain recombines TRBV11-2 with TRBJ2-5, with D possibly being TRBD1 or TRBD2 (5 bases each). V lost 5 bases and J 5 bases, leaving 27 bases between the germline ends. The CDR3 spans 18 residues. CDR1 and CDR2 from the germline V gene are SGHAT and FQNNGV. The CDR3 protein is CASSHESPGRTFGETQYF. The CDR3 DNA follows: TGTGCCAGCAGCCATGAAAGCCCGGGACGGACATTCGGGGAGACCCAGTACTTC.

The chain links TRBV27 to TRBJ2-7; 8 bases are shared with TRBD1. The CDR3 is 14 amino acids. From germline, CDR1 is MNHEY and CDR2 SMNVEV (reference sequence). V was pared by 6 bases and J by 3 bases, with 7 bases of the junction left unmatched. The CDR3 loop is CASSARDRIYEQYF. The CDR3 DNA reads TGTGCCAGCAGCGCAAGGGACAGGATCTACGAGCAGTACTTC.

V and J are TRBV4-2 and TRBJ2-7, with D possibly being TRBD2 (7 bases). Germline V CDR1 and CDR2: LGHNA, YNFKEQ. Trimming stripped 5 bases from V and 6 bases from J, with 23 bases between. The CDR3 length is 16 residues. DNA for the CDR3: TGTGCCAGCAGCACCAAAGCGGGCGGGAGCAGGGGCGAGCAGTACTTC. Translation: CASSTKAGGSRGEQYF.

The chain links TRBV21-1 to TRBJ2-7. TRBV21-1 is designated a pseudogene. The CDR3 is made up of 16 amino acids. DNA of the CDR3: TGTGCCAGCAGCGACGGTAGCGGACAGCTCCCCTACGAGCAGTACTTC. It codes for CASSDGSGQLPYEQYF.

The V and J genes are TRBV4-1 and TRBJ1-4; TRBD1 matches at 7 bases. There are 17 residues in the CDR3. J lost 2 bases, V lost 2 bases, and 8 bases had no gene match. CDR1 and CDR2 (germline): MGHRA, YSYEKL. The CDR3 spells CASSQKLQGSTNEKLFF. The DNA of the CDR3 is TGCGCCAGCAGCCAAAAATTACAGGGGTCTACTAATGAAAAACTGTTTTTT.

CDR3 coding DNA: TGTGCCAGCTCGGACGGATCCTACGAGCAGTACTTC. Translated: CASSDGSYEQYF. The chain has TRBV18 and TRBJ2-7; D not certain. In germline, CDR1 is KGHSH, CDR2 LQKENI. Trimming left V 6 bases short and J 1 base short, with 7 bases between. The CDR3 runs to 12 residues. Based on the CDR3 plus reference TRBV18 and TRBJ2-7, the full variable domain is NAGVMQNPRHLVRRRGQEARLRCSPMKGHSHVYWYRQLPEEGLKFMVYLQKENIIDESGMPKERFSAEFPKEGPSILRIQQVVRGDSAAYFCASSDGSYEQYFGPGTRLTVT.

The genes are TRBV5-1 and TRBJ2-3; the D gene is possibly TRBD1 (6 bases). The V end lost 4 bases, the J end lost 3 bases, and 12 bases lay between the germline ends. Germline loops: CDR1 SGHRS, CDR2 YFSETQ. The CDR3 extends over 14 amino acids. This CDR3 is CASSPDSLTDTQYF. The CDR3 DNA follows: TGCGCCAGCAGCCCGGACAGTTTGACAGATACGCAGTATTTT.

Here the CDR3 reads CASRPGLNYEQYF. CDR3 DNA sequence: TGTGCCAGCAGACCGGGACTGAACTACGAGCAGTACTTC. The rearrangement joins TRBV2 to TRBJ2-7, with TRBD2 as a possible D gene (6 bases). The CDR3 consists of 13 residues. Germline V gene sequence: CDR1 SNHLY, CDR2 FYNNEI. Trimming removed 6 bases at V and 3 bases at J, with 12 bases between.

In DNA form, the CDR3 reads TGTGCCAGCAGCTTGGCCTGGGAGACCCAGTACTTC. Translated: CASSLAWETQYF. The chain joins TRBV5-6 to TRBJ2-5, with D unclear. The V end was cut by 0 bases, the J end by 5 bases, with 5 bases between. CDR1 is SGHDT and CDR2 is YYEEEE in the germline V gene. The CDR3 length is 12 residues.

The rearrangement uses TRBV3-1 (or the pseudogene TRBV3-2) and TRBJ2-7; TRBD2 aligns across 10 bases. Germline V gives CDR1 LGHDT, CDR2 YNNKEL (reference sequence). The CDR3 totals 15 residues. Germline trimming cut 2 bases from V and 9 bases from J; bases unmatched to any gene: 10. The CDR3 spells CASSQRLAGGRGQYF. DNA of the CDR3: TGTGCCAGCAGCCAAAGACTAGCGGGCGGGAGGGGGCAGTACTTC.

Written as DNA, the CDR3 is TGTGCCAGCAGAGAGGAAGCGGGGAGGAACTCCTACAATGAGCAGTTCTTC. Amino acids: CASREEAGRNSYNEQFF. The V call is TRBV25-1, the J call TRBJ2-1, with TRBD2 matching 7 bases. Per the germline V gene, CDR1 is MGHDK and CDR2 is SYGVNS. The V and J ends lost 6 bases and 0 bases, in that order; junction bases with no gene match: 11. This CDR3 is built from 17 residues.

The genes are TRBV30 and TRBJ1-4; 7 bases align to TRBD1. After removal of 0 bases from V and 8 bases from J, the junction contained 9 bases not matched to a gene. The CDR3 runs 15 residues. Germline-derived CDR1 and CDR2 are GTSNPN and SVGIG (reference sequence). CDR3 residues: CAWSVRAGGGEKLFF. The DNA of the CDR3 is TGTGCCTGGAGTGTACGGGCAGGGGGAGGCGAAAAACTGTTTTTT.

By sample fraction, this clone is medium-sized. J is TRBJ1-2 and V is TRBV5-6; no definite D call. Germline V gene lookup returns CDR1 SGHDT and CDR2 YYEEEE. V was clipped by 4 bases and J by 0 bases, with 16 bases between them. The CDR3 has 16 amino acids. CDR3 in amino acids: CASSGPGPTTNYGYTF. In DNA, the CDR3 is TGTGCCAGCAGCGGACCGGGCCCTACTACTAACTATGGCTACACCTTC.

The chain uses TRBV23-1 and TRBJ2-5, with 9 nucleotides matching TRBD1. TRBV23-1 is an open reading frame, and its role is uncertain. The V segment lost 4 bases and the J segment 6 bases; nucleotides outside the gene matches: 9. The CDR3 length is 15 residues. The CDR3 protein is CASSRAATGGKTQYF. The CDR3 nucleotides read TGCGCCAGCAGTCGCGCCGCTACAGGGGGCAAGACCCAGTACTTC.